Below are 20 T cell receptor beta chains sequenced from a single sample in a study of T cell repertoires in cytomegalovirus infection. These receptors are not linked to any known antigen. MiXCR was run by TCRdb on the reads, yielding one entry per CDR3 protein. Of 700,000 to 900,000 distinct CDR3 sequences listed, around 29% are singletons. The sequencing used cultured CD8+ T cells from PBMCs, collected from culture after CMV antigen stimulation. Every receptor here comes from a human donor in good health (CMV status not recorded). Some clones in this sample may be carry-over from other donors' samples.

The chain recombines TRBV27 with TRBJ1-1; D unclear. The CDR3 has 14 residues. V lost 3 bases and J 4 bases, leaving 12 bases between the germline ends. The germline gives CDR1 MNHEY, CDR2 SMNVEV (reference sequence). CDR3 in DNA: TGTGCCAGCAGTTTTGGGCGCCCTGGCACTGAAGCTTTCTTT. Translating it yields CASSFGRPGTEAFF.

The CDR3 DNA reads as TGTGCCAGCAGTTTCTCCGGGGCTGATCAGCCCCAGCATTTT. Encoded protein: CASSFSGADQPQHF. The rearrangement joins TRBV27 to TRBJ1-5; tentative D call: TRBD1 (5 bases). Trimming stripped 3 bases from V and 5 bases from J, with 11 bases between. CDR1 MNHEY and CDR2 SMNVEV come from the germline V gene (reference sequence). CDR3 length equals 14 residues.

In its sample, this clonotype was seen a few times. The chain employs TRBV7-9 and TRBJ2-1, with 16 positions matching TRBD2. With V trimmed by 5 bases and J by 7 bases, 5 bases remained unmatched. The CDR3 is made up of 16 amino acids. CDR1 SEHNR and CDR2 FQNEAQ come from the germline V gene (reference sequence). The CDR3, as DNA: TGTGCCAGCAGCATCGGGACTAGCGGGGGGGCTAATGAGCAGTTCTTC. Protein product: CASSIGTSGGANEQFF.

This clonotype was recorded many times. The CDR3: CASSFGDRTDYYGYTF. CDR3 in DNA: TGTGCCAGCAGCTTCGGCGATAGGACGGATTACTATGGCTACACCTTC. This sequence joins TRBV7-2 and TRBJ1-2; no clear D. Trimming shortened V by 3 bases and J by 3 bases, and 17 bases separated the two germline ends. Germline lookup yields CDR1 SGHTA and CDR2 FQGNSA. This CDR3 has 16 residues.

J is TRBJ1-2 and V is TRBV5-4; TRBD1 matches at 9 bases. The CDR3 runs to 18 residues. J lost 1 base, V lost 4 bases, and 14 bases had no gene match. Per germline, CDR1 SGHNT and CDR2 YYREEE (reference sequence). CDR3 sequence: CASSPDLGQGAGNYGYTF. Here the CDR3 DNA reads TGTGCCAGCAGCCCGGACTTGGGACAGGGAGCCGGTAACTATGGCTACACCTTC. The complete variable domain, with remaining parts taken from reference TRBV5-4 and TRBJ1-2, reads ETGVTQSPTHLIKTRGQQVTLRCSSQSGHNTVSWYQQALGQGPQFIFQYYREEENGRGNFPPRFSGLQFPNYSSELNVNALELDDSALYLCASSPDLGQGAGNYGYTFGSGTRLTVV.

Only a few counts were recorded for this clonotype. V and J are TRBV14 and TRBJ2-1; 8 nucleotides match TRBD2. The CDR3 loop spans 16 amino acids. From germline, CDR1 is SGHDN and CDR2 FVKESK. The V segment lost 4 bases and the J segment 2 bases; nucleotides outside the gene matches: 7. This chain's CDR3 is CASSLRRRGAYNEQFF. The CDR3 DNA follows: TGTGCCAGCAGCCTGCGGCGGCGGGGGGCCTACAATGAGCAGTTCTTC.

V usage is TRBV5-7 and J usage is TRBJ2-7; D call uncertain. TRBV5-7 is treated as an ORF (open reading frame) with a function not yet certain. V was shortened by 0 bases and J by 6 bases, with 16 bases between the two germline ends. The CDR3 is made up of 15 amino acids. CDR3 in DNA: TGTGCCAGCAGCTTGGGACTGGCTCGCTCGGCCGAGCAGTACGTC. This encodes CASSLGLARSAEQYV.

This clonotype was found many times. This chain links TRBV7-8 with TRBJ2-5; D tentatively reads TRBD1 or TRBD2 (5 bases each). The germline gives CDR1 SGHVS, CDR2 FQNEAQ. V lost 5 bases to trimming and J lost 3 bases, with 19 bases between them. This CDR3 spans 16 amino acids. The CDR3 DNA is TGTGCCAGCAGCGACCAGGGCTACGGACTTGAAGAGACCCAGTACTTC. Translated: CASSDQGYGLEETQYF.

This chain connects TRBV6-1 to TRBJ2-7; D call uncertain. V was trimmed by 2 bases and J by 4 bases, leaving 9 bases between them. CDR1 and CDR2 from the germline V gene are MNHNS and SASEGT. The CDR3 totals 13 residues. Here the CDR3 reads CASSEWWGYEQYF. CDR3 nucleotides: TGTGCCAGCAGTGAATGGTGGGGATACGAGCAGTACTTC.

The chain is built from TRBV5-4 and TRBJ2-3; tentative D call: TRBD1 (6 bases). CDR3 length equals 14 residues. V was cut by 5 bases and J by 2 bases, with 12 bases left in between. The germline V gene encodes CDR1 SGHNT and CDR2 YYREEE (reference sequence). CDR3 sequence reads: CASSNDRSTDTQYF. The CDR3 DNA reads TGTGCCAGCAGTAACGACAGGTCCACAGATACGCAGTATTTT.

This chain uses TRBV29-1 with TRBJ1-2; no definite D call. The germline gives CDR1 SQVTM, CDR2 ANQGSEA. The CDR3 is made up of 12 amino acids. V was cut by 6 bases and J by 2 bases, with 10 bases left in between. The CDR3 sequence is CSVVIRNYGYTF. The CDR3, as DNA: TGCAGCGTCGTGATACGAAACTATGGCTACACCTTC.

In this sample, this clonotype turned up many times. The V gene is TRBV12-3 or TRBV12-4, the J gene TRBJ1-1, with D tentatively TRBD1 (5 bases). CDR3 length: 11 residues. The germline V and J ends were trimmed by 6 bases and 10 bases, with 12 bases remaining between them. The CDR3 DNA is TGTGCCAGCAGGGGGCCGGGGCTAGCTTTCTTT. This gives the protein CASRGPGLAFF.

This clonotype was seen repeatedly, ten times or more. V usage is TRBV7-2 and J usage is TRBJ1-4; D is unclear. The CDR3 has 14 residues. The germline gives CDR1 SGHTA, CDR2 FQGNSA. V was pared by 6 bases and J by 4 bases, with 12 bases between. The CDR3 coding sequence is TGTGCCAGCAGTTCGGACCGGCTTAATGAAAAACTGTTTTTT. Its protein is CASSSDRLNEKLFF. The full variable domain, with the rest looked up from reference TRBV7-2 and TRBJ1-4, is GAGVSQSPSNKVTEKGKDVELRCDPISGHTALYWYRQSLGQGLEFLIYFQGNSAPDKSGLPSDRFSAERTGGSVSTLTIQRTQQEDSAVYLCASSSDRLNEKLFFGSGTQLSVL.

The genes are TRBV10-2 and TRBJ1-1; D is unclear. Germline CDR1 reads WSHSY; CDR2 reads SAAADI. The CDR3 contains 17 residues. With 5 bases removed from V and 2 bases from J, the gap between germline ends came to 21 bases. The CDR3, as DNA: TGCGCCAGCAGTTTCTCTCGTCTACAAGGAAGAAACACTGAAGCTTTCTTT. Translated, it gives CASSFSRLQGRNTEAFF.

V usage is TRBV4-1 and J usage is TRBJ2-3; D could derive from TRBD1 or TRBD2 (5 bases each). Between the trimmed V and J ends, which lost 0 bases and 0 bases, there was a span of 13 bases. Germline assignment: CDR1 MGHRA and CDR2 YSYEKL. The CDR3 extends over 17 amino acids. CDR3 in DNA: TGCGCCAGCAGCCAAGATACGGGGCCAGCCAGCACAGATACGCAGTATTTT. This encodes CASSQDTGPASTDTQYF.

This sequence joins TRBV20-1 and TRBJ2-2, with D perhaps TRBD2 (6 bases). The ends were cut back, 5 bases at V and 7 bases at J, with 14 bases in the middle. CDR1 is DFQATT and CDR2 is SNEGSKA in the germline V gene (reference sequence). This CDR3 comprises 13 residues. CDR3 DNA: TGCAGTGCTGTCCCCCGGGGAGGCGGGGAGCTGTTTTTT. This codes for CSAVPRGGGELFF.

The rearrangement joins TRBV5-6 to TRBJ1-2; 8 bases are shared with TRBD1. This CDR3 has 13 residues. V lost 5 bases, J lost 7 bases, and 7 bases stayed unmatched. Germline V gives CDR1 SGHDT, CDR2 YYEEEE. The CDR3 reads CASRPGQGPGYTF. The CDR3 DNA reads as TGTGCCAGCAGGCCCGGACAGGGCCCTGGCTACACCTTC.

This clonotype was seen a few times. The genes are TRBV4-3 and TRBJ1-2, with a weak D call TRBD1 (6 bases). The CDR3 is made up of 15 amino acids. Per the germline V gene, CDR1 is LGHNA and CDR2 is YSLEER. Trimming pared 4 bases from V and 5 bases from J, leaving 17 bases between. The CDR3 bases are TGCGCCAGCAGCCCTTCAGGGGAGGGGCCGTATGGCTACACCTTC. This codes for CASSPSGEGPYGYTF.

This clonotype was detected only a few times. The chain joins TRBV10-1 to TRBJ2-2, with TRBD1 matching 7 bases. Trimming cost V 5 bases and J 4 bases; bases outside gene matches: 4. Per germline, CDR1 WNHNN and CDR2 SYGVQD (reference sequence). This CDR3 has 14 amino acids. CDR3 nucleotide sequence: TGCGCCAGCAGTTATGACAGGGCCACCGGGGAGCTGTTTTTT. This encodes CASSYDRATGELFF.

The chain carries TRBV12-3 or TRBV12-4 and TRBJ1-1, with 7 bases matching TRBD1. With V trimmed by 6 bases and J by 0 bases, 7 bases remained unmatched. This CDR3 is 15 amino acids long. CDR3 protein: CASRETGVLNTEAFF. The CDR3 DNA follows: TGTGCCAGCAGGGAAACAGGGGTTTTGAACACTGAAGCTTTCTTT.